This TCR beta chain was retrieved from a study of response to subunit inactivated influenza vaccine (dated by TCRdb to between 2018 and 2020). Describing the broader study: Deep quantitative profiling of the T cell receptor repertoire was used in the study to follow responses to a trivalent subunit inactivated influenza vaccine.

Trimming removed 2 bases from V and 5 bases from J, leaving 19 bases between the germline ends. The CDR3 holds 16 amino acids from the cysteine to the phenylalanine. Just the 48-base CDR3 DNA is kept, in frame starting at base 1. As encoded in the germline V gene, CDR1 is LGHNA while CDR2 is YNFKEQ. General study outcomes and caveats: The authors suggested that each seasonal influenza vaccination may recruit only a limited number of new T cells.

This clonotype was detected a few times. Its specific antigen is unknown. Base qualities are missing; no much larger clone stands one base away. The protocol used for the library was RT-PCR. The listed sequencing device is Illumina HiSeq 2500. TCRdb ran its own pipeline on the public reads, namely fastp trimming at Q25 and MiXCR clone calling, and kept in-frame beta chains. Rows matching on CDR3 protein sequence are summarized as one entry with the most common DNA and genes. A total of around 750,000 distinct CDR3 sequences appear in this sample, less than 25% of them only once. Of the sample, 10% to 13% is held by the ten largest clones.

The receptor comes from a man aged 50 to 59 who received an inactivated influenza vaccine. Donor details come from another sample of the same person, matched by shared clones. The sequence is built from TRBV4-2 and TRBJ2-7, with the D segment possibly TRBD1 or TRBD2, each aligning over 6 bases. The source material was PBMCs from blood, sampled 5 days after vaccination. The encoded CDR3 is CASSQRAGMGGDEQYF. The bases read TGTGCCAGCAGCCAACGGGCTGGGATGGGGGGCGACGAGCAGTACTTC.